One sample yielded the 30 T cell receptor beta chains listed below, sequenced in a study of ipilimumab plus nivolumab after autologous stem cell transplantation. Here immunoSEQ multiplex PCR was the method, and the copy in TCRdb shows in-frame clones only, minus some. The table has about 9,800 clones, roughly three quarters seen once. Source: PBMCs, taken in a trial of ipilimumab plus nivolumab as post-transplant consolidation. Every receptor here comes from a female donor with multiple myeloma.

The CDR3 loop reads CASSLNSVNTEAFF. The CDR3, as DNA: TGTGCCAGCAGCTTAAATTCGGTCAACACTGAAGCTTTCTTT. The chain carries TRBV11-2 and TRBJ1-1, with D unresolved. Germline CDR1 and CDR2: SGHAT and FQNNGV. V lost 2 bases, J lost 2 bases, and 9 bases lay in between. The CDR3 loop spans 14 amino acids.

The chain carries TRBV28 and TRBJ2-7; D is uncertain. The CDR3 sequence is 14 residues long. Germline-derived CDR1 and CDR2 are MDHEN and SYDVKM. V lost 6 bases to trimming and J lost 3 bases, with 15 bases between them. In nucleotides, the CDR3 is TGTGCCAGCAGAGAACAGCATGCATACTACGAGCAGTACTTC. Translating it yields CASREQHAYYEQYF.

This clone has only a few counts. The chain combines TRBV6-5 with TRBJ2-7; no reliable D call. Germline loops: CDR1 MNHEY, CDR2 SVGAGI. The CDR3 sequence is 15 residues long. Trimming cost V 0 bases and J 2 bases, with 11 bases left between them. The CDR3 region has the DNA TGTGCCAGCAGTTACTCGACCCTTAGTGCCTACGAGCAGTACTTC. Protein sequence: CASSYSTLSAYEQYF.

This clone was counted a single time. The J gene is TRBJ2-1, the V gene TRBV5-5, with 7 nucleotides matching TRBD1. The V gene's germline CDR1 is SGHKS and CDR2 YYEKEE (reference sequence). The CDR3 consists of 15 residues. The trim removed 4 bases at V and 0 bases at J, leaving 4 bases unmatched. CDR3 in DNA: TGTGCCAGCAGCCTCCGGGACAGCTCCTACAATGAGCAGTTCTTC. It translates to CASSLRDSSYNEQFF.

The rearrangement joins TRBV6-1 to TRBJ2-1, with TRBD2 matching 7 bases. The CDR3 runs to 15 residues. V gave up 2 bases and J gave up 6 bases; unmatched junction bases: 7. Germline loops: CDR1 MNHNS, CDR2 SASEGT. The CDR3 sequence is CASSELGEGFNEQFF. CDR3 DNA: TGTGCCAGCAGTGAACTGGGGGAGGGATTCAATGAGCAGTTCTTC.

V and J are TRBV5-4 and TRBJ2-7; D is ambiguous. Germline lookup yields CDR1 SGHNT and CDR2 YYREEE (reference sequence). This CDR3 has 12 residues. Trimming took off 4 bases at V and 6 bases at J, with 11 bases between the two ends. CDR3 sequence: CASSPPLGEQYF. The CDR3 DNA reads TGTGCCAGCAGCCCCCCCTTAGGCGAGCAGTACTTC.

The chain employs TRBV4-3 and TRBJ1-5, with 8 bases matching TRBD1. J was trimmed by 6 bases and V by 3 bases; bases with no gene match: 7. Per germline, CDR1 LGHNA and CDR2 YSLEER. This CDR3 spans 15 amino acids. The CDR3 is CASSQTGEGGQPQHF. In nucleotides, the CDR3 is TGCGCCAGCAGCCAGACAGGGGAGGGGGGTCAGCCCCAGCATTTT.

The chain has TRBV11-3 and TRBJ2-5, with D perhaps TRBD2 (5 bases). Trimming cost V 5 bases and J 1 base, with 11 bases left between them. This CDR3 contains 14 residues. Germline assignment: CDR1 SGHNT and CDR2 YENEEA. CDR3 residues: CASSLRSGQETQYF. The CDR3 DNA sequence: TGTGCCAGCAGCCTCAGGAGCGGCCAAGAGACCCAGTACTTC.

The rearrangement joins TRBV11-3 to TRBJ2-1; D gene uncertain. Germline V gene data show CDR1 as SGHNT and CDR2 as YENEEA. The V end was cut by 2 bases, the J end by 9 bases, with 8 bases between. There are 12 residues in the CDR3. The CDR3 sequence is CASSLLDGEQFF. The CDR3 DNA reads as TGTGCCAGCAGCTTATTAGACGGTGAGCAGTTCTTC. Together with reference TRBV11-3 and TRBJ2-1, the CDR3 gives the full variable domain: EAGVVQSPRYKIIEKKQPVAFWCNPISGHNTLYWYLQNLGQGPELLIRYENEEAVDDSQLPKDRFSAERLKGVDSTLKIQPAELGDSAVYLCASSLLDGEQFFGPGTRLTVL.

This clone is judged medium-sized. The rearrangement uses TRBV7-9 and TRBJ1-2, with a tentative D call TRBD1 (5 bases). Germline V gene sequence: CDR1 SEHNR, CDR2 FQNEAQ (reference sequence). The CDR3 runs 15 residues. Trimming shortened V by 6 bases and J by 6 bases, and 20 bases separated the two germline ends. CDR3 coding DNA: TGTGCCAGCAGTCTAGGGGCCAGGGTCGGCAATGGCTACACCTTC. Its protein product is CASSLGARVGNGYTF. Full variable domain (missing parts from reference TRBV7-9 and TRBJ1-2): DTGVSQNPRHKITKRGQNVTFRCDPISEHNRLYWYRQTLGQGPEFLTYFQNEAQLEKSRLLSDRFSAERPKGSFSTLEIQRTEQGDSAMYLCASSLGARVGNGYTFGSGTRLTVV.

This clone was observed a few times. The V and J genes are TRBV5-1 and TRBJ2-3; the match to TRBD1 covers 8 bases. Trimming cost V 4 bases and J 2 bases; bases outside gene matches: 12. The CDR3 has 17 amino acids. In germline, CDR1 is SGHRS, CDR2 YFSETQ. CDR3 region: CASSLNHATGATDTQYF. DNA for the CDR3: TGCGCCAGCAGCCTCAACCACGCGACAGGGGCCACAGATACGCAGTATTTT.

This clone came up a few times. The chain is built from TRBV11-2 and TRBJ2-5; D ambiguous. The CDR3 spans 13 residues. The V gene's germline CDR1 is SGHAT and CDR2 FQNNGV. Trimming removed 5 bases at V and 4 bases at J, with 11 bases between. CDR3 region: CASSRLGRETQYF. CDR3 nucleotides: TGTGCCAGCAGCCGTCTGGGCAGAGAGACCCAGTACTTC.

V usage is TRBV6-6 and J usage is TRBJ1-1; D is undetermined. V gave up 4 bases and J gave up 0 bases, with 12 bases separating them. This CDR3 has 15 residues. Germline V lookup: CDR1 MNHNY, CDR2 SVGAGI (reference sequence). CDR3 sequence (DNA): TGTGCCAGCAGTTTGGTACACAGTATGAACACTGAAGCTTTCTTT. Residues: CASSLVHSMNTEAFF.

The chain carries TRBV6-6 and TRBJ1-1; 8 bases are a match to TRBD1. CDR1 is MNHNY and CDR2 is SVGAGI in the germline V gene (reference sequence). V was clipped by 6 bases and J by 1 base; unmatched bases: 4. CDR3 size: 14 residues. Written as DNA, the CDR3 is TGTGCCAGCAGAAAGGGACAGGCGAACACTGAAGCTTTCTTT. Translation gives CASRKGQANTEAFF.

The chain uses TRBV6-5 and TRBJ1-1; TRBD1 matches 7 bases. Per the germline V gene, CDR1 is MNHEY and CDR2 is SVGAGI. With 6 bases clipped from V and 5 bases from J, the junction kept 6 bases outside the gene matches. CDR3 length: 13 amino acids. The CDR3 is CASRRDSQTEAFF. In nucleotides, the CDR3 is TGTGCCAGCAGACGGGACAGTCAAACTGAAGCTTTCTTT.

The chain links TRBV11-3 to TRBJ1-5; D remains unclear. Trimming removed 0 bases at V and 1 base at J, with 16 bases between. CDR1 SGHNT and CDR2 YENEEA come from the germline V gene. This CDR3 is 18 amino acids long. CDR3 residues: CASSLEYQLDESNQPQHF. The CDR3 DNA follows: TGTGCCAGCAGCTTAGAATACCAGTTAGACGAGAGCAATCAGCCCCAGCATTTT.

This clone was counted between two and nine times. The chain has TRBV6-4 and TRBJ1-4, with a tentative D call TRBD1 (5 bases). The CDR3 sequence is 14 residues long. V lost 4 bases, J lost 1 base, and 7 bases lay in between. Germline V gives CDR1 MRHNA, CDR2 SNTAGT. CDR3 protein: CASSAGGTNEKLFF. DNA for the CDR3: TGTGCCAGCAGTGCCGGGGGAACTAATGAAAAACTGTTTTTT.

The V call is TRBV7-4, the J call TRBJ2-1, with 11 bases matching TRBD1. V lost 2 bases and J lost 4; bases outside the gene matches: 4. Germline lookup yields CDR1 SGHVT and CDR2 SQSDAQ. The CDR3 sequence is 16 residues long. CDR3 sequence reads: CASSLRDRGIYNEQFF. The DNA for the CDR3 is TGTGCCAGCAGCTTACGGGACAGGGGGATTTACAATGAGCAGTTCTTC.

The gene calls are TRBV6-5 and TRBJ2-7, with D tentatively TRBD2 (5 bases). V was clipped by 6 bases and J by 4 bases, with 16 bases between them. This CDR3 contains 14 residues. Germline CDR1 reads MNHEY; CDR2 reads SVGAGI. CDR3 region: CASSLGTGLYEQYF. DNA of the CDR3: TGTGCCAGCAGCCTGGGTACGGGATTGTACGAGCAGTACTTC.

The chain recombines TRBV15 with TRBJ2-1; D call uncertain. Germline loops: CDR1 LNHNV, CDR2 YYDKDF (reference sequence). The CDR3 has 16 amino acids. V shed 1 base and J shed 1 base, with 11 bases lying between them. CDR3 bases: TGTGCCACCAGCAGAGGGCCAACGAGTTCCTACAATGAGCAGTTCTTC. Residues: CATSRGPTSSYNEQFF.

The chain couples TRBV7-2 to TRBJ2-1, with 7 bases aligning to TRBD1. The CDR3 runs 17 residues. CDR1 and CDR2 from the germline V gene are SGHTA and FQGNSA. J was trimmed by 3 bases and V by 1 base; bases with no gene match: 9. The CDR3 loop reads CASSLGGPGQLYNEQFF. The DNA for the CDR3 is TGTGCCAGCAGCTTAGGGGGTCCGGGACAGCTCTACAATGAGCAGTTCTTC. The whole variable domain, remainder taken from reference TRBV7-2 and TRBJ2-1, is GAGVSQSPSNKVTEKGKDVELRCDPISGHTALYWYRQSLGQGLEFLIYFQGNSAPDKSGLPSDRFSAERTGGSVSTLTIQRTQQEDSAVYLCASSLGGPGQLYNEQFFGPGTRLTVL.

This clone occurred a few times. The V and J genes are TRBV19 and TRBJ2-3, with D maybe TRBD1 (5 bases). V lost 6 bases to trimming and J lost 2 bases, with 12 bases between them. Germline CDR1 LNHDA, CDR2 SQIVND (reference sequence). This CDR3 comprises 14 residues. The CDR3 here is CASRARQSTDTQYF. The CDR3 bases are TGTGCCAGTAGGGCCAGACAGTCCACAGATACGCAGTATTTT.

This clone was picked up a small number of times. This sequence joins TRBV11-2 and TRBJ2-2; maybe TRBD1 (6 bases). V was shortened by 4 bases and J by 2 bases, with 11 bases between the two germline ends. This CDR3 region has 15 residues. Germline loops: CDR1 SGHAT, CDR2 FQNNGV. CDR3 sequence: CASSSYRENTGELFF. The CDR3 DNA is TGTGCCAGCAGCTCCTACAGGGAAAACACCGGGGAGCTGTTTTTT.

The chain joins TRBV5-1 to TRBJ1-5, with unresolved D. V lost 0 bases to trimming and J lost 4 bases, with 8 bases between them. CDR3 length: 14 residues. Germline values: CDR1 SGHRS, CDR2 YFSETQ. The chain's CDR3 is CASSLGDGNQPQHF. In DNA form, the CDR3 reads TGCGCCAGCAGCTTGGGCGACGGTAATCAGCCCCAGCATTTT.

This chain links TRBV7-3 with TRBJ2-1; possibly TRBD2 for D (5 bases). CDR1 SGHTA and CDR2 FQGTGA come from the germline V gene. Trimming removed 1 base at V and 9 bases at J, with 13 bases between. The CDR3 loop spans 14 amino acids. The CDR3 DNA is TGTGCCAGCAGCTTAATCCTAGGGAGTAGTGAGCAGTTCTTC. This translates into CASSLILGSSEQFF.

This rearrangement joins TRBV7-9 to TRBJ2-5; possibly TRBD1 for D (6 bases). Germline V CDR1 and CDR2: SEHNR, FQNEAQ (reference sequence). The length of the CDR3 is 12 residues. The V end lost 5 bases, the J end lost 5 bases, and 9 bases lay between the germline ends. The CDR3 loop is CASSETGETQYF. CDR3 in DNA: TGTGCCAGCAGCGAAACAGGGGAGACCCAGTACTTC.

V and J are TRBV6-5 and TRBJ1-2, with D perhaps matching TRBD1 (6 bases). This CDR3 has 14 amino acids. V lost 2 bases and J 5 bases, leaving 12 bases between the germline ends. The germline gives CDR1 MNHEY, CDR2 SVGAGI. CDR3 residues: CASSYSHREYGYTF. CDR3 DNA sequence: TGTGCCAGCAGTTACAGTCACAGGGAGTATGGCTACACCTTC.

This chain uses TRBV28 with TRBJ2-2; 10 bases map to TRBD1. Germline V gene sequence: CDR1 MDHEN, CDR2 SYDVKM. This CDR3 spans 18 amino acids. V gave up 1 base and J gave up 0 bases; unmatched junction bases: 5. The CDR3 sequence is CASSLFGQGVANTGELFF. For the CDR3, the DNA is TGTGCCAGCAGTTTATTTGGACAGGGGGTCGCGAACACCGGGGAGCTGTTTTTT.

In the case of this clone: This CDR3 is also generated by other DNA sequences in the sample. This chain joins TRBV23-1 and TRBJ2-5; the match to TRBD2 covers 11 bases. TRBV23-1 is flagged as an ORF with uncertain function. The CDR3 extends over 14 amino acids. Germline trimming cut 4 bases from V and 3 bases from J; bases unmatched to any gene: 1. The CDR3 spells CASSPGLAEETQYF. The CDR3 nucleotides read TGCGCCAGCAGTCCGGGACTAGCGGAAGAGACCCAGTACTTC.

The rearrangement uses TRBV27 and TRBJ1-1, with a weak D call TRBD1 (5 bases). The germline V gene encodes CDR1 MNHEY and CDR2 SMNVEV (reference sequence). The CDR3 runs 13 residues. With 6 bases removed from V and 0 bases from J, the gap between germline ends came to 8 bases. The CDR3 bases are TGTGCCAGCAGGGGGGTGGTGAACACTGAAGCTTTCTTT. Amino acids: CASRGVVNTEAFF.